This T cell receptor (beta chain) came from a study of human T cells and chemical hapten exposure. Overall study: Donors were sensitized with 2% DPC on the upper inner arm. TCR yield per sample varied, mainly due to pooled library volumes.

This CDR3 comprises 17 residues. V dropped 6 bases and J dropped 6 bases, with 27 bases sitting between them. Germline V lookup: CDR1 DFQATT, CDR2 SNEGSKA (reference sequence). Regarding this clonotype: Its matching antigen is unknown.

Study outcomes and limitations: Among TCRs, those above 1 in 1000 frequency were unaffected by DPC sensitization. Relative to control repertoires, expanded TCRs gave rise to significantly more large CDR3 similarity clusters.

The time point: patch test 3, about 24 weeks after DPC sensitization. Treatment of the sample: therapeutic diphenylcyclopropenone sensitization with weekly scalp DPC. TCRdb reprocessed the RACE reads with MiXCR, giving one entry per CDR3 protein. The sample yields roughly 100,000 distinct CDR3 sequences, less than 35% seen once. The V call is TRBV20-1, the J call TRBJ2-1; D unclear. The material was whole blood, obtained in connection with sensitization to the hapten diphenylcyclopropenone (DPC). The TCR sequence derives from a man in his forties with alopecia areata. Some clones in this sample may be carry-over from other donors' samples. The chain's CDR3 is CSAEPITTAESGNEQFF. CDR3 nucleotides: TGCAGTGCCGAACCTATAACTACGGCGGAGTCCGGCAATGAGCAGTTCTTC.